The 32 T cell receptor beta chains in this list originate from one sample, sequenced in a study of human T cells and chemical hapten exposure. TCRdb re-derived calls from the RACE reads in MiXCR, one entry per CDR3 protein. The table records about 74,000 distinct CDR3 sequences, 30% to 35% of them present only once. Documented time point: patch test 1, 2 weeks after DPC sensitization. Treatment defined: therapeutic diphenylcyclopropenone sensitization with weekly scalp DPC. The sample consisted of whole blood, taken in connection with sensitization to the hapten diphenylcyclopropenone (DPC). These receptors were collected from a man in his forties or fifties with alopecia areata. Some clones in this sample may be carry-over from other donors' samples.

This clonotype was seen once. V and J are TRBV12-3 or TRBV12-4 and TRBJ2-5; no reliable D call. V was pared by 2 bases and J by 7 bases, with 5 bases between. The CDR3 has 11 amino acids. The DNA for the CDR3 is TGTGCCAGCAGTTTACGTGGGACCCAGTACTTC. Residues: CASSLRGTQYF.

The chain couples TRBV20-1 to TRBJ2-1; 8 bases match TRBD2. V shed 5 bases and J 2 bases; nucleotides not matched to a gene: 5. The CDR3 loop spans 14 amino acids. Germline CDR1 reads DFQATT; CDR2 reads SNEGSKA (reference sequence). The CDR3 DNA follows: TGCAGTGCTCCCCCGGGAGGGGCCTACAATGAGCAGTTCTTC. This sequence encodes CSAPPGGAYNEQFF.

The DNA of the CDR3 is TGCAGCGTCAGGGGGCGAGTAGATACGCAGTATTTT. Encoded protein: CSVRGRVDTQYF. The chain recombines TRBV29-1 with TRBJ2-3, with 8 bases identical to TRBD1. Trimming removed 6 bases from V and 5 bases from J; junction bases left unmatched: 4. The CDR3 contains 12 residues. Germline V CDR1 and CDR2: SQVTM, ANQGSEA.

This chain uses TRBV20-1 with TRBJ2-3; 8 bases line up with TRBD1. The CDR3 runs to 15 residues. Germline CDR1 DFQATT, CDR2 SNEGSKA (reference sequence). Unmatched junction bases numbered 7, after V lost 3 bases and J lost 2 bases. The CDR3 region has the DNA TGCAGTGCTAGCATCGGGGACAGGCCCACAGATACGCAGTATTTT. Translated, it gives CSASIGDRPTDTQYF.

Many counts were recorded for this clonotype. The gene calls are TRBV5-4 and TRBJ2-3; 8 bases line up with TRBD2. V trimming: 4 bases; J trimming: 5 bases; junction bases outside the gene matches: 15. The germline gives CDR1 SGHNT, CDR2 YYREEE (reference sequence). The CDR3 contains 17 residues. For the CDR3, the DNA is TGTGCCAGCAGCACTCGGACTAGCCTGACGCGTGGAGATACGCAGTATTTT. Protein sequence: CASSTRTSLTRGDTQYF.

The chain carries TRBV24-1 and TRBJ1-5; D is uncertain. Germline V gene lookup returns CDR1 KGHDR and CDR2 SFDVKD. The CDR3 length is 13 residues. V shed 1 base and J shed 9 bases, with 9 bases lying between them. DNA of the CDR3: TGTGCCACCAGTGATTTCCTTGGTAGGCCCCAGCATTTT. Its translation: CATSDFLGRPQHF.

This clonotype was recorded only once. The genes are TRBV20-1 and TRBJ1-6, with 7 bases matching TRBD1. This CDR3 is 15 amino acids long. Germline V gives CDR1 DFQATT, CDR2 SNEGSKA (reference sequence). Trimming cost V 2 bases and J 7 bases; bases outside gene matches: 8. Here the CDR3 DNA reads TGCAGTGCTAGAAGAGGGACAGACCCCAATTCACCCCTCCACTTT. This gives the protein CSARRGTDPNSPLHF.

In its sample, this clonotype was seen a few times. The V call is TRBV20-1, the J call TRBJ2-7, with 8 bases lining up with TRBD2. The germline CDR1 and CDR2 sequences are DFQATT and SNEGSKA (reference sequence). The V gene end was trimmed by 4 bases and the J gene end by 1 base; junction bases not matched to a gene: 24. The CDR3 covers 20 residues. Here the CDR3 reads CSAIESFKTSDPGGSYEQYF. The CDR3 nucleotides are TGCAGTGCTATAGAGTCCTTTAAGACTAGCGACCCGGGAGGGTCCTACGAGCAGTACTTC.

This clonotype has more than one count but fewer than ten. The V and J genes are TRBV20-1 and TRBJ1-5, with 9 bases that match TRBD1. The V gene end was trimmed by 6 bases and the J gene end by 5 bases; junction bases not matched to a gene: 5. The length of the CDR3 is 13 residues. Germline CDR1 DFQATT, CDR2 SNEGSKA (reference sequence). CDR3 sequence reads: CSATTGGDQPQHF. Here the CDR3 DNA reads TGCAGTGCAACCACAGGGGGCGATCAGCCCCAGCATTTT.

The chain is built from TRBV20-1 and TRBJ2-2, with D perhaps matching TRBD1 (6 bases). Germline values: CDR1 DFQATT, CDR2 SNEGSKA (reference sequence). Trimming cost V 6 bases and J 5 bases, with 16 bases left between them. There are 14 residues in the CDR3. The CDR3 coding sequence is TGCAGTGCCCCCGGACAGATCAGGACCGGGGAGCTGTTTTTT. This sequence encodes CSAPGQIRTGELFF.

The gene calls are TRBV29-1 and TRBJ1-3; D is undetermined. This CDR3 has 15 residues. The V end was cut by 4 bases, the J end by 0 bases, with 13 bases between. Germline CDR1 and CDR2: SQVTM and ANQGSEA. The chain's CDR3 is CSVVHSLSSGNTIYF. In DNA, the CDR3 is TGCAGCGTTGTGCACAGCCTCTCCTCTGGAAACACCATATATTTT.

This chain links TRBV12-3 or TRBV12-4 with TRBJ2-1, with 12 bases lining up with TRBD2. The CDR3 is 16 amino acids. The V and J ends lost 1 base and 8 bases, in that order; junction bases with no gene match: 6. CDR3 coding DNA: TGTGCCAGCAGTTTAGGGCTAGCGGGAGGGCAGCATGAGCAGTTCTTC. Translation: CASSLGLAGGQHEQFF.

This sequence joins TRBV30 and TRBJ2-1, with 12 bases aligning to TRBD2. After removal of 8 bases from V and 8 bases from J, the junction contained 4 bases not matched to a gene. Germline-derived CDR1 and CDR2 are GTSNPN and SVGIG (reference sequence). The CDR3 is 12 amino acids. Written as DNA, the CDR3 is TGTGCCGGACTAGCGGGAAGTTATGAGCAGTTCTTC. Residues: CAGLAGSYEQFF.

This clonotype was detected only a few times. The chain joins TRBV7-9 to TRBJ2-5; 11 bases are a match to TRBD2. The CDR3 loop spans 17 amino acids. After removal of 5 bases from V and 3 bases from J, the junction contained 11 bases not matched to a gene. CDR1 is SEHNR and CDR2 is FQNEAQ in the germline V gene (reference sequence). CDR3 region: CASSRYDSGRVEETQYF. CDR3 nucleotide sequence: TGTGCCAGCAGCCGATACGATAGCGGGAGGGTAGAAGAGACCCAGTACTTC.

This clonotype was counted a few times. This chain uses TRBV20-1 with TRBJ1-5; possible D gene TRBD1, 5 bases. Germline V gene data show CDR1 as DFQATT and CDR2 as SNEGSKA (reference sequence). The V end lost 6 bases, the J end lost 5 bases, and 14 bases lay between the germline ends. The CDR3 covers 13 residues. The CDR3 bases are TGCAGTGCCCGCAACGGGACCTATCAGCCCCAGCATTTT. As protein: CSARNGTYQPQHF.

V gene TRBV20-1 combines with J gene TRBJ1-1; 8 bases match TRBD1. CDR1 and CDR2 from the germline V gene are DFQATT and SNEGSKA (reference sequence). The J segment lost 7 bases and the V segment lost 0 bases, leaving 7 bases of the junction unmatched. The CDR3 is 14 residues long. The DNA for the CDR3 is TGCAGTGCTAGAGATCGGACAGGGTGGGATGAAGCTTTCTTT. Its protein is CSARDRTGWDEAFF.

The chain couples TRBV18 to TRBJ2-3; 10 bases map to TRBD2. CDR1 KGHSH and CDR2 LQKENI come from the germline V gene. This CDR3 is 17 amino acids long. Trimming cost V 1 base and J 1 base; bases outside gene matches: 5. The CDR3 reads CASSPLIAGGRTDTQYF. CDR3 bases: TGTGCCAGCTCACCACTAATAGCGGGAGGCCGCACAGATACGCAGTATTTT.

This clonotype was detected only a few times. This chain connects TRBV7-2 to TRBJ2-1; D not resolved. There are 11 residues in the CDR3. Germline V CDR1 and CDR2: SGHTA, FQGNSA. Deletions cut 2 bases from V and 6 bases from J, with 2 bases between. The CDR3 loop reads CASSLTNEQFF. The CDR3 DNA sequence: TGTGCCAGCAGCTTAACCAATGAGCAGTTCTTC.

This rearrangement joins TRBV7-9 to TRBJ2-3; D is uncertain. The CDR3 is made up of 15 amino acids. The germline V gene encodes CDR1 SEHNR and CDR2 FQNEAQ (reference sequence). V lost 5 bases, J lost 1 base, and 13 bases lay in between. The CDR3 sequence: CASSPEGAGTDTQYF. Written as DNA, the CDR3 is TGTGCCAGCAGCCCCGAAGGCGCGGGCACAGATACGCAGTATTTT.

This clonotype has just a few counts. This CDR3 is CAISGILATSYNEQFF. The CDR3 DNA reads TGTGCCATCAGTGGAATCCTCGCTACCTCCTACAATGAGCAGTTCTTC. This chain joins TRBV10-3 and TRBJ2-1; unclear D gene. Germline V gene sequence: CDR1 ENHRY, CDR2 SYGVKD. The CDR3 extends over 16 amino acids. V was trimmed by 4 bases and J by 0 bases, leaving 13 bases between them.

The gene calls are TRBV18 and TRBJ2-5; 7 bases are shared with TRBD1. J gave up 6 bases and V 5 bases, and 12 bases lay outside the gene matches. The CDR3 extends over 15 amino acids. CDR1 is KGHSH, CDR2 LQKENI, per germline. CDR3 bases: TGTGCCAGCTCAAGACAGGGCGACTCGAAAAAGACCCAGTACTTC. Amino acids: CASSRQGDSKKTQYF.

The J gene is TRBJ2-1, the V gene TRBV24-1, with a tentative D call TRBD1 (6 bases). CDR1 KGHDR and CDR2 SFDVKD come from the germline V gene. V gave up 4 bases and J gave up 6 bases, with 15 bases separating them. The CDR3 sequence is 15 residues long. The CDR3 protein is CATSDRRQAGNEQFF. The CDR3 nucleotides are TGTGCCACCAGTGACCGCAGACAGGCAGGCAATGAGCAGTTCTTC.

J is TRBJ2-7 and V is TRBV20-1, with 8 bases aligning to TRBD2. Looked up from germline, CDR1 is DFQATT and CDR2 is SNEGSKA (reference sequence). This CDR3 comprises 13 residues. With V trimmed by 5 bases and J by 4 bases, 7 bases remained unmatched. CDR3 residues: CSAWKTSGYEQYF. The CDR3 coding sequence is TGCAGTGCTTGGAAAACTAGCGGTTACGAGCAGTACTTC.

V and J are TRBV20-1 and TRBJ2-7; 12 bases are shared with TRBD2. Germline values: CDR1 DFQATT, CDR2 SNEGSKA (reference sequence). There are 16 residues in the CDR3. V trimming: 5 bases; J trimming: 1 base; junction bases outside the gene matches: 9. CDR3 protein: CSAWTSGILTSYEQYF. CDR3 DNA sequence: TGCAGTGCTTGGACTAGCGGGATCTTAACATCCTACGAGCAGTACTTC.

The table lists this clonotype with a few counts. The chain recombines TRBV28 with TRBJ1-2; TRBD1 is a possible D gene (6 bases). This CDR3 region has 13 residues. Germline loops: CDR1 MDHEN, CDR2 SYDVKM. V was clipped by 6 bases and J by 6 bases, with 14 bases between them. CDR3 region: CASSSNRANGYTF. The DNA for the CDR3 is TGTGCCAGCAGCTCGAACAGGGCAAATGGCTACACCTTC.

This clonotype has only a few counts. The CDR3 DNA reads as TGTGCCAGCAGTTCAAGGACTAGCGGGAGATCCCATGAGCAGTTCTTC. It codes for CASSSRTSGRSHEQFF. The rearrangement joins TRBV6-5 to TRBJ2-1, with 13 bases that match TRBD2. The V gene's germline CDR1 is MNHEY and CDR2 SVGAGI. Losses at the gene ends were 4 bases for V and 8 bases for J; bases not matched to a gene: 8. The CDR3 is made up of 16 amino acids.

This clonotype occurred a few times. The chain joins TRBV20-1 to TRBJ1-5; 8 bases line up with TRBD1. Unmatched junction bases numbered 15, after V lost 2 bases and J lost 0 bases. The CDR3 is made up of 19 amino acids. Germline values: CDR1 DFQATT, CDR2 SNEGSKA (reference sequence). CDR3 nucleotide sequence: TGCAGTGCTAGACACCATCTCCTGACAGGGGATGGTAGCAATCAGCCCCAGCATTTT. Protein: CSARHHLLTGDGSNQPQHF.

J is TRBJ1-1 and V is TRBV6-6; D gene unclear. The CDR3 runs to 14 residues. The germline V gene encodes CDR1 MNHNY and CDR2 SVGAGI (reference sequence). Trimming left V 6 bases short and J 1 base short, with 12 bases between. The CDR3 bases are TGTGCCAGCAGCCCCCCGGTTAGGAACACTGAAGCTTTCTTT. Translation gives CASSPPVRNTEAFF.

The CDR3 DNA follows: TGCAGTGCTAGGGGCGAGCGGGGGCAGCGGGAGCAGTACTTC. It encodes CSARGERGQREQYF. This chain connects TRBV20-1 to TRBJ2-7; TRBD2 aligns across 8 bases. Germline V gene sequence: CDR1 DFQATT, CDR2 SNEGSKA (reference sequence). Trimming cost V 3 bases and J 7 bases; bases outside gene matches: 11. The CDR3 consists of 14 residues.

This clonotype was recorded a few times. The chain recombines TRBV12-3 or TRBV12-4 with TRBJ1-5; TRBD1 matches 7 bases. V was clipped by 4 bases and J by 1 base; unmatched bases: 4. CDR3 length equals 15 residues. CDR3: CASSSTGRSNQPQHF. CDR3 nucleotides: TGTGCCAGCAGTTCGACAGGGAGGAGCAATCAGCCCCAGCATTTT.

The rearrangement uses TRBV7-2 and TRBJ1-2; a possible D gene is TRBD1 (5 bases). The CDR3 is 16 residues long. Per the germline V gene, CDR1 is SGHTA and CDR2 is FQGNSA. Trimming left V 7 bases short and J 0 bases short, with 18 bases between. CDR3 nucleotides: TGTGCCAGCAACCCGGGCGGGGGGATGGCTAACTATGGCTACACCTTC. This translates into CASNPGGGMANYGYTF.

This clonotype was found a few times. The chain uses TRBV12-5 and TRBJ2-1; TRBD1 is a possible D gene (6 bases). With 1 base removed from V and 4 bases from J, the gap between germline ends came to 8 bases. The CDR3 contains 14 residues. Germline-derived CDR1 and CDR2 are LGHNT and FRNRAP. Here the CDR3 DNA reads TGTGCTAGTGGTTTGGGGGACAATTACAATGAGCAGTTCTTC. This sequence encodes CASGLGDNYNEQFF.